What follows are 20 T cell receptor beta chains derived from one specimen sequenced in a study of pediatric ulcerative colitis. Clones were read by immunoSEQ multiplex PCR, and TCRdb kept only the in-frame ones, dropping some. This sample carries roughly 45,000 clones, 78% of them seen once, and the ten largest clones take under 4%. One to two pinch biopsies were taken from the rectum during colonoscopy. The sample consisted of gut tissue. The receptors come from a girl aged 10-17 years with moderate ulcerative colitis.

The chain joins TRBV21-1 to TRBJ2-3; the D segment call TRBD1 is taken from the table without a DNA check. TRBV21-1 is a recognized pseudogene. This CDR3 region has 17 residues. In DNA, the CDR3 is TGTGCCAGCAGCATCCCGGGGGGACAGGCTGGGACAGATACGCAGTATTTT. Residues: CASSIPGGQAGTDTQYF.

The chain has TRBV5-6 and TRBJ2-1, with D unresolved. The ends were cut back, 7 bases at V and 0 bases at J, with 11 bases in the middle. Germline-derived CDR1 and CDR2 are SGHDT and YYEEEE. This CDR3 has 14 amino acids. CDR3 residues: CASLLLSSYNEQFF. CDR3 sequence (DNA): TGTGCCAGCCTTTTACTGAGCTCCTACAATGAGCAGTTCTTC.

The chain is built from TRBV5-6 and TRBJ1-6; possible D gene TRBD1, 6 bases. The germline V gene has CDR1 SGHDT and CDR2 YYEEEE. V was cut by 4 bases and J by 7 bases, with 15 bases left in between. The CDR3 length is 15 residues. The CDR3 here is CASSPGHLWNSPLHF. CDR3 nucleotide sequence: TGTGCCAGCAGCCCGGGACACCTTTGGAATTCACCCCTCCACTTT. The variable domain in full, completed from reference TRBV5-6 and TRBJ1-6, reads DAGVTQSPTHLIKTRGQQVTLRCSPKSGHDTVSWYQQALGQGPQFIFQYYEEEERQRGNFPDRFSGHQFPNYSSELNVNALLLGDSALYLCASSPGHLWNSPLHFGNGTRLTVT.

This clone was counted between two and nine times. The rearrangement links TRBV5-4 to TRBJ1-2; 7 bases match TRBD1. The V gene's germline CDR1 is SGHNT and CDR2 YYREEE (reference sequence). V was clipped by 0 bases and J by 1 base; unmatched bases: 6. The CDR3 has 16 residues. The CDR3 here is CASSLAAGGNNYGYTF. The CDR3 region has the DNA TGTGCCAGCAGCTTGGCCGCAGGGGGAAATAACTATGGCTACACCTTC.

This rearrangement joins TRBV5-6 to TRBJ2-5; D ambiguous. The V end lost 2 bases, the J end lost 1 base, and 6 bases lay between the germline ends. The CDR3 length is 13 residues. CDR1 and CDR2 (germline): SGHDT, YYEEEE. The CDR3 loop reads CASSFPAQETQYF. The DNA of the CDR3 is TGTGCCAGCAGCTTCCCCGCCCAAGAGACCCAGTACTTC. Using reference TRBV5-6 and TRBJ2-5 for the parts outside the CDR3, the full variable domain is DAGVTQSPTHLIKTRGQQVTLRCSPKSGHDTVSWYQQALGQGPQFIFQYYEEEERQRGNFPDRFSGHQFPNYSSELNVNALLLGDSALYLCASSFPAQETQYFGPGTRLLVL.

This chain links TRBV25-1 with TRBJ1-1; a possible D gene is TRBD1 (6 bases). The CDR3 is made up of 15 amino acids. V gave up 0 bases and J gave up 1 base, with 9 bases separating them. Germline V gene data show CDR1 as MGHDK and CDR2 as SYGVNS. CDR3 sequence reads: CASSEYGRGNTEAFF. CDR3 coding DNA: TGTGCCAGCAGTGAATACGGCAGGGGGAACACTGAAGCTTTCTTT.

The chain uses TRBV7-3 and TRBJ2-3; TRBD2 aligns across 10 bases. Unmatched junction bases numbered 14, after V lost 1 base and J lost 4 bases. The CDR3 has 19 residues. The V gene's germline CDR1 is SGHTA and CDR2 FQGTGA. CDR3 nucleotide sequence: TGTGCCAGCAGCTTAATTGGTCCAGCGGGGGGGCCCCTACCAGATACGCAGTATTTT. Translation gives CASSLIGPAGGPLPDTQYF. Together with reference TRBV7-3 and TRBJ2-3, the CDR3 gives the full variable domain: GAGVSQTPSNKVTEKGKYVELRCDPISGHTALYWYRQSLGQGPEFLIYFQGTGAADDSGLPNDRFFAVRPEGSVSTLKIQRTERGDSAVYLCASSLIGPAGGPLPDTQYFGPGTRLTVL.

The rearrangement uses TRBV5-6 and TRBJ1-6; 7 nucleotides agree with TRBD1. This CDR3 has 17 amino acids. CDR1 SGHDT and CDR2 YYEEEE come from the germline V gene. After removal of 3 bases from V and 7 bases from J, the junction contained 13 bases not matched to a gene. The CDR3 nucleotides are TGTGCCAGCAGCTCATCCTGGGACAGAGTAACCAATTCACCCCTCCACTTT. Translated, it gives CASSSSWDRVTNSPLHF.

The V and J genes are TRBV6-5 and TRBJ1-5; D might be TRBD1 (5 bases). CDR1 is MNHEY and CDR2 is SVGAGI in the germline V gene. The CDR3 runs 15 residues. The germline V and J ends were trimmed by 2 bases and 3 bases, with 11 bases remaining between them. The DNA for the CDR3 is TGTGCCAGCAGTTACGCGACAGTTAACAATCAGCCCCAGCATTTT. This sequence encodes CASSYATVNNQPQHF.

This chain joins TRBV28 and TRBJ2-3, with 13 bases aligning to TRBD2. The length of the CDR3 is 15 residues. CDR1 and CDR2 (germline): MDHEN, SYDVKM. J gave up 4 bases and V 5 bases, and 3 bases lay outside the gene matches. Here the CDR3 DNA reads TGTGCCAGCAGTCTCGGACTAGCGGGAGCAGATACGCAGTATTTT. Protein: CASSLGLAGADTQYF.

CDR3 coding DNA: TGTGCCAGCAGCTTAGGAGTGATGAAGTACGAGCAGTACTTC. Encoded protein: CASSLGVMKYEQYF. The V call is TRBV7-9, the J call TRBJ2-7; D unclear. Trimming removed 1 base from V and 4 bases from J, with 11 bases in between. The CDR3 runs 14 residues. Germline values: CDR1 SEHNR, CDR2 FQNEAQ (reference sequence).

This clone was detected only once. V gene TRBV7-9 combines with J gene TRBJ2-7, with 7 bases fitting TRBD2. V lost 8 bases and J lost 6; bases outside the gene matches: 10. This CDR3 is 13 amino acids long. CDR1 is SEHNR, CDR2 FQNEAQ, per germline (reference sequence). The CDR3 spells CASVPAGPSEQYF. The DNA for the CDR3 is TGTGCCAGCGTCCCAGCGGGACCCTCCGAGCAGTACTTC. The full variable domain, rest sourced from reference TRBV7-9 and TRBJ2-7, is DTGVSQNPRHKITKRGQNVTFRCDPISEHNRLYWYRQTLGQGPEFLTYFQNEAQLEKSRLLSDRFSAERPKGSFSTLEIQRTEQGDSAMYLCASVPAGPSEQYFGPGTRLTVT.

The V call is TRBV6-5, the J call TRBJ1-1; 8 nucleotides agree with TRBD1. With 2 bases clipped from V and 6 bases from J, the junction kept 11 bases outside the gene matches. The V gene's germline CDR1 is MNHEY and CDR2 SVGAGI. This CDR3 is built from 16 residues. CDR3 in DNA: TGTGCCAGCAGTTACACTGGGTCAGGGGGCATCGCTGAAGCTTTCTTT. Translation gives CASSYTGSGGIAEAFF.

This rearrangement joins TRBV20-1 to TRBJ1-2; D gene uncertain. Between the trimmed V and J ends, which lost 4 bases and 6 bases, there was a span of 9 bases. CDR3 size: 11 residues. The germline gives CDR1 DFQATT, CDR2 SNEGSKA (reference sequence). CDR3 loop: CSANSHDGYTF. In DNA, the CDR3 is TGCAGTGCTAATTCCCACGATGGCTACACCTTC.

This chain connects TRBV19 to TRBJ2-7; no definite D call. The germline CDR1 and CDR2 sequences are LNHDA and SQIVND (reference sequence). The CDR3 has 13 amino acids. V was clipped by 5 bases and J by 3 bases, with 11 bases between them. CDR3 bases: TGTGCCAGTAGTCTCGGAGCTTTCTACGAGCAGTACTTC. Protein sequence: CASSLGAFYEQYF. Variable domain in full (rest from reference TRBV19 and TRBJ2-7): DGGITQSPKYLFRKEGQNVTLSCEQNLNHDAMYWYRQDPGQGLRLIYYSQIVNDFQKGDIAEGYSVSREKKESFPLTVTSAQKNPTAFYLCASSLGAFYEQYFGPGTRLTVT.

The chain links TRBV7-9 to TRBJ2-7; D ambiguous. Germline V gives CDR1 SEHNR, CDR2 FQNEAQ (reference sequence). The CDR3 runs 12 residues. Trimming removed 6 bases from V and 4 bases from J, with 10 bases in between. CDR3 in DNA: TGTGCCAGCAGTATTTCTCAATACGAGCAGTACTTC. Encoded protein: CASSISQYEQYF.

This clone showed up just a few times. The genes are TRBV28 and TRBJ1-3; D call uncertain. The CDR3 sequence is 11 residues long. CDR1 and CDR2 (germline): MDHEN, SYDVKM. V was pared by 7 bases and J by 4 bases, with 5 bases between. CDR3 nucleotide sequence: TGTGCCAGCACGCTCGGAAACACCATATATTTT. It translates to CASTLGNTIYF.

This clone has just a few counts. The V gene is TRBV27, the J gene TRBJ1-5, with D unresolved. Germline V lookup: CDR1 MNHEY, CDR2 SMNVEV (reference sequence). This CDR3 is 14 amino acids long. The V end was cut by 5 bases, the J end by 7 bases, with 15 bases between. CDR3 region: CASSIEFGGQPQHF. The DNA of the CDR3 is TGTGCCAGCAGTATCGAGTTCGGAGGGCAGCCCCAGCATTTT.

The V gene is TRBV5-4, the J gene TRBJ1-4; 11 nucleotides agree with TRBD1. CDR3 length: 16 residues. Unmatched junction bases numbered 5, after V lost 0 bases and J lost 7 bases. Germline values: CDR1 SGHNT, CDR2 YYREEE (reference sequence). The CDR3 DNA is TGTGCCAGCAGCTTGGAGGGACAGGGGGGCGGTGAAAAACTGTTTTTT. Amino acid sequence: CASSLEGQGGGEKLFF.

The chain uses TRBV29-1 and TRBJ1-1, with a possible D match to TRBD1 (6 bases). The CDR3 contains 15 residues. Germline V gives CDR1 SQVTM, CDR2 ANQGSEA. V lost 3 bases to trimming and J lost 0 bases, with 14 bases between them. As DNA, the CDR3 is TGCAGCGTTGAGACGAGACAGGCAATGAACACTGAAGCTTTCTTT. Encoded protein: CSVETRQAMNTEAFF.